Below, 25 T cell receptor beta chains from the same sample are listed, as sequenced in a study of PD-1 blockade in classical Hodgkin lymphoma (dated by TCRdb to about 2020). Per the publication, the time point label means: cycle 2 day 1 (C2D1) of nivolumab. Relapse after autologous stem cell transplantation had occurred in all trial patients, and cohorts A, B and C were distinguished by prior brentuximab vedotin exposure. Library creation used the immunoSEQ multiplex PCR assay. In its TCRdb copy, this immuneACCESS table keeps in-frame sequences only and misses some clones. Where compared with another copy, unresolved V genes explain less than half of these, and the others have no known cause. Within this sample are roughly 100,000 clones, with roughly 90% of them counted one time only. The leading ten clones occupy around 7% of the sample. The input for sequencing was peripheral blood mononuclear cells (PBMCs), taken before the second cycle of nivolumab. These receptors all come from a human donor with classical Hodgkin lymphoma.

This clone occurred many times. This chain joins TRBV6-4 and TRBJ2-3; 11 bases fit TRBD2. CDR1 and CDR2 (germline): MRHNA, SNTAGT. J lost 1 base, V lost 0 bases, and 3 bases had no gene match. The CDR3 consists of 17 residues. CDR3 coding DNA: TGTGCCAGCAGTGACTCTAGCGGGGGGGCCGGCACAGATACGCAGTATTTT. As protein: CASSDSSGGAGTDTQYF.

This rearrangement joins TRBV19 to TRBJ1-2; maybe TRBD1 (5 bases). CDR3 length equals 14 residues. Between the trimmed V and J ends, which lost 1 base and 7 bases, there was a span of 13 bases. Germline assignment: CDR1 LNHDA and CDR2 SQIVND (reference sequence). The DNA for the CDR3 is TGTGCCAGTAGTATAGGGGGCAGGGCCCCTGGCTACACCTTC. This codes for CASSIGGRAPGYTF.

This rearrangement joins TRBV10-3 to TRBJ2-1, with 10 bases aligning to TRBD2. The CDR3 consists of 14 residues. Germline V gives CDR1 ENHRY, CDR2 SYGVKD. J lost 4 bases, V lost 6 bases, and 3 bases had no gene match. The CDR3 nucleotides are TGTGCCATCAGAAAGCGGGGGGGATACAATGAGCAGTTCTTC. It is translated as CAIRKRGGYNEQFF.

V gene TRBV4-1 combines with J gene TRBJ1-5; the match to TRBD1 covers 11 bases. The trim removed 5 bases at V and 5 bases at J, leaving 5 bases unmatched. There are 15 residues in the CDR3. Per the germline V gene, CDR1 is MGHRA and CDR2 is YSYEKL. DNA for the CDR3: TGCGCCAGCAGCACACGGACAGGGGGCGATCAGCCCCAGCATTTT. Its protein product is CASSTRTGGDQPQHF.

The chain has TRBV5-6 and TRBJ2-1; D remains unclear. CDR3 length equals 12 residues. Looked up from germline, CDR1 is SGHDT and CDR2 is YYEEEE. Trimming removed 1 base from V and 6 bases from J, with 5 bases in between. CDR3 sequence: CASSLPPNEQFF. In nucleotides, the CDR3 is TGTGCCAGCAGCTTGCCGCCCAATGAGCAGTTCTTC.

The J gene is TRBJ2-7, the V gene TRBV7-9, with D perhaps given as TRBD1 or TRBD2 (5 bases each). This CDR3 comprises 14 residues. Trimming took off 5 bases at V and 5 bases at J, with 16 bases between the two ends. Germline CDR1 is SEHNR and CDR2 is FQNEAQ (reference sequence). CDR3: CASSTGTSDDEQYF. The DNA of the CDR3 is TGTGCCAGCAGCACCGGGACGAGCGACGACGAGCAGTACTTC. Based on the CDR3 plus reference TRBV7-9 and TRBJ2-7, the full variable domain is DTGVSQNPRHKITKRGQNVTFRCDPISEHNRLYWYRQTLGQGPEFLTYFQNEAQLEKSRLLSDRFSAERPKGSFSTLEIQRTEQGDSAMYLCASSTGTSDDEQYFGPGTRLTVT.

The DNA for the CDR3 is TGTGCCAGCAGTCTCCAACCCCAATCAAACACTGAAGCTTTCTTT. Residues: CASSLQPQSNTEAFF. The chain has TRBV28 and TRBJ1-1; no reliable D call. V lost 5 bases, J lost 2 bases, and 15 bases lay in between. This CDR3 spans 15 amino acids. Germline CDR1 MDHEN, CDR2 SYDVKM.

The rearrangement links TRBV4-2 to TRBJ1-1; possibly TRBD1 for D (6 bases). Germline CDR1 is LGHNA and CDR2 is YNFKEQ. The length of the CDR3 is 13 residues. V was cut by 6 bases and J by 4 bases, with 12 bases left in between. The CDR3, as DNA: TGTGCCAGCAGTCTTACAGGGTCCACTGAAGCTTTCTTT. Its translation: CASSLTGSTEAFF.

This clone showed up just a few times. The chain joins TRBV11-2 to TRBJ2-1; 11 bases map to TRBD2. Germline CDR1 is SGHAT and CDR2 is FQNNGV. The CDR3 is 14 amino acids. The V segment lost 5 bases and the J segment 15 bases; nucleotides outside the gene matches: 12. The CDR3 loop reads CASSLSGLAGGRFF. DNA of the CDR3: TGTGCCAGCAGCCTCTCCGGTCTAGCGGGGGGTCGGTTCTTC.

This clone has just one count. The rearrangement uses TRBV12-2 and TRBJ2-2. TRBV12-2 is a known pseudogene. The CDR3 is made up of 16 amino acids. CDR3 nucleotide sequence: TGTGCAAGTCGCTCCTCCGGCAGAGGGGACACCGGGGAGCTGTTTTTT. Its protein product is CASRSSGRGDTGELFF.

The chain carries TRBV18 and TRBJ1-2, with 9 bases that match TRBD1. Germline lookup yields CDR1 KGHSH and CDR2 LQKENI. The CDR3 is 14 residues long. V shed 4 bases and J 6 bases; nucleotides not matched to a gene: 6. CDR3 nucleotide sequence: TGTGCCAGCTCACGTGGGACAGGGTATGATGGCTACACCTTC. Translated, it gives CASSRGTGYDGYTF.

V and J are TRBV19 and TRBJ1-4; D might be TRBD1 (5 bases). V was pared by 6 bases and J by 6 bases, with 23 bases between. The CDR3 is made up of 17 amino acids. Germline CDR1 is LNHDA and CDR2 is SQIVND (reference sequence). DNA of the CDR3: TGTGCCAGTAGCCCCCCATACGGGGCGGGTTTTTATGAAAAACTGTTTTTT. Amino acids: CASSPPYGAGFYEKLFF.

The chain has TRBV19 and TRBJ2-7; the D is unclear. The CDR3 totals 13 residues. Germline loops: CDR1 LNHDA, CDR2 SQIVND (reference sequence). V shed 3 bases and J shed 2 bases, with 8 bases lying between them. The CDR3 bases are TGTGCCAGTAGTATGGGTCCAGCCTACGAGCAGTACTTC. It codes for CASSMGPAYEQYF.

This chain links TRBV15 with TRBJ1-4; TRBD1 might be the D (6 bases). V lost 5 bases, J lost 8 bases, and 15 bases lay in between. In germline, CDR1 is LNHNV, CDR2 YYDKDF (reference sequence). The CDR3 contains 14 residues. CDR3 amino acids: CATSLDRFSEKLFF. CDR3 nucleotides: TGTGCCACCAGCTTAGACAGGTTCAGCGAAAAACTGTTTTTT.

The chain links TRBV14 to TRBJ2-6; D perhaps matches TRBD1 (6 bases). The V gene lost 5 bases and the J gene lost 1 base, with 9 bases spanning the gap. Germline lookup yields CDR1 SGHDN and CDR2 FVKESK. This CDR3 comprises 15 residues. This CDR3 is CASSAQGSGANVLTF. CDR3 DNA: TGTGCCAGCAGCGCCCAGGGGTCTGGGGCCAACGTCCTGACTTTC.

The J gene is TRBJ2-3, the V gene TRBV11-2; tentatively, D is TRBD1 or TRBD2 (8 bases each). The CDR3 extends over 16 amino acids. The ends were cut back, 5 bases at V and 4 bases at J, with 19 bases in the middle. Germline lookup yields CDR1 SGHAT and CDR2 FQNNGV. CDR3: CASSPPGGGGSDTQYF. The CDR3 DNA is TGTGCCAGCAGCCCCCCAGGGGGCGGGGGGTCAGATACGCAGTATTTT.

The sample holds one count of this clone. The V and J genes are TRBV6-6 and TRBJ1-1; D not certain. Germline values: CDR1 MNHNY, CDR2 SVGAGI (reference sequence). The CDR3 consists of 15 residues. The V and J ends lost 6 bases and 5 bases respectively, with 19 bases between them. The CDR3 DNA reads as TGTGCCAGCAGCTGGGTACCCGCCGTCAAAACTGAAGCTTTCTTT. Translated: CASSWVPAVKTEAFF.

The rearrangement joins TRBV7-2 to TRBJ2-5; the D is unclear. Germline V gene data show CDR1 as SGHTA and CDR2 as FQGNSA. V lost 1 base and J 6 bases, leaving 0 bases between the germline ends. This CDR3 has 10 residues. Here the CDR3 DNA reads TGTGCCAGCAGCTTAGAGACCCAGTACTTC. Amino acids: CASSLETQYF.

The V and J genes are TRBV4-1 and TRBJ2-7; either TRBD1 or TRBD2 may supply D (5 bases each). V lost 3 bases and J lost 1, with 16 bases in between. The CDR3 extends over 16 amino acids. The germline CDR1 and CDR2 sequences are MGHRA and YSYEKL. CDR3 sequence (DNA): TGCGCCAGCAGCCAGGACCCGCAGGGAGTTTCCTACGAGCAGTACTTC. Protein sequence: CASSQDPQGVSYEQYF.

The V call is TRBV7-2, the J call TRBJ2-1; 10 bases fit TRBD2. V lost 5 bases to trimming and J lost 7 bases; unmatched junction nucleotides: 14. The germline V gene has CDR1 SGHTA and CDR2 FQGNSA. The CDR3 is 17 amino acids. This CDR3 reads CASSQVVSGGARNEQFF. The CDR3 nucleotides are TGTGCCAGCAGCCAGGTGGTAAGCGGGGGGGCGAGGAATGAGCAGTTCTTC. Full variable domain (remainder filled in from reference TRBV7-2 and TRBJ2-1): GAGVSQSPSNKVTEKGKDVELRCDPISGHTALYWYRQSLGQGLEFLIYFQGNSAPDKSGLPSDRFSAERTGGSVSTLTIQRTQQEDSAVYLCASSQVVSGGARNEQFFGPGTRLTVL.

This clone was observed a handful of times. The chain combines TRBV10-3 with TRBJ1-2; D remains ambiguous. CDR1 and CDR2 from the germline V gene are ENHRY and SYGVKD. The CDR3 is made up of 11 amino acids. Trimming removed 5 bases at V and 3 bases at J, with 4 bases between. The CDR3 loop reads CAISRDYGYTF. CDR3 sequence (DNA): TGTGCCATCAGTCGTGACTATGGCTACACCTTC.

The chain is built from TRBV6-6 and TRBJ1-1, with D hard to call. Germline V CDR1 and CDR2: MNHNY, SVGAGI (reference sequence). Trimming removed 5 bases from V and 3 bases from J, with 4 bases in between. This CDR3 has 11 amino acids. CDR3 DNA sequence: TGTGCCAGCAGTCCAGACACTGAAGCTTTCTTT. Translating it yields CASSPDTEAFF.

This CDR3 reads CASSLIGGYEQYF. The DNA for the CDR3 is TGCGCCAGCAGCTTGATCGGGGGTTACGAGCAGTACTTC. The chain has TRBV5-1 and TRBJ2-7, with D maybe TRBD2 (6 bases). CDR3 length: 13 residues. Per the germline V gene, CDR1 is SGHRS and CDR2 is YFSETQ. Trimming cost V 1 base and J 4 bases, with 9 bases left between them.

This sequence joins TRBV6-5 and TRBJ2-2, with D perhaps given as TRBD1 or TRBD2 (5 bases each). V shed 6 bases and J shed 4 bases, with 12 bases lying between them. The germline CDR1 and CDR2 sequences are MNHEY and SVGAGI. The CDR3 has 14 amino acids. For the CDR3, the DNA is TGTGCCAGCAGGTCCCGGGACCTCACCGGGGAGCTGTTTTTT. Translation gives CASRSRDLTGELFF.

The chain employs TRBV6-1 and TRBJ1-4; D gene uncertain. Germline V gives CDR1 MNHNS, CDR2 SASEGT. The CDR3 covers 15 residues. V lost 4 bases to trimming and J lost 8 bases, with 17 bases between them. The CDR3, as DNA: TGTGCCAGCAGTGGCTTCGGGGTTATTAGGGAAAAACTGTTTTTT. Translated: CASSGFGVIREKLFF.